The sequence of this TCR beta chain was determined in a study of cytomegalovirus exposure and HLA in healthy donors. Regarding the study as a whole: Among immune exposure information, only CMV serostatus was available. A later analysis, which compared TCR beta chains of equal frequency, found the HLA-associated ones more clonally expanded.

Notes on this clone: Its antigen is unidentified.

Primers for the PCR totalled 60 Vbeta and 13 Jbeta. In the original processing: Later, 65 million to 85 million unique TCR beta chains were counted in an analysis, and 10 million to 12 million of them were shared. Generated by immunoSEQ multiplex PCR, the TCRdb table keeps only in-frame clones and is missing some. That table gives V, J and clone size, and the DNA gave D and trimming. The sample carries some 98,000 clones, about 76% recorded once. Germline V gene data show CDR1 as LNHDA and CDR2 as SQIVND (reference sequence). V lost 8 bases and J lost 1, with 17 bases in between. The CDR3 extends over 15 amino acids.

The source is a human donor in good health. The sample was PBMCs. The V call is TRBV19, the J call TRBJ1-1, with D unresolved. CDR3 amino acids: CASGKYSRQNTEAFF. The CDR3 DNA is TGTGCCAGTGGAAAATACAGCCGTCAGAACACTGAAGCTTTCTTT. Together with reference TRBV19 and TRBJ1-1, the CDR3 gives the full variable domain: DGGITQSPKYLFRKEGQNVTLSCEQNLNHDAMYWYRQDPGQGLRLIYYSQIVNDFQKGDIAEGYSVSREKKESFPLTVTSAQKNPTAFYLCASGKYSRQNTEAFFGQGTRLTVV.